A selection of T cell receptor beta chains follows, all from one sample in a study of low-dose radiotherapy and immunotherapy resistance in tumors. TCRdb re-called the reads through MiXCR, storing one row per CDR3 protein. The sample holds under 75,000 distinct CDR3 sequences, less than 30% seen once. The material sequenced was PBMCs, taken after low-dose radiotherapy plus immunotherapy. These receptors all stem from a male donor with prostate cancer. CDR3s leave out the opening cysteine and the closing phenylalanine or tryptophan.

J gene,V gene,CDR3 length,CDR3 protein
TRBJ2-7,TRBV7-8,12,ASSPPGTYYEQY
TRBJ2-7,TRBV20-1,13,SANPSGSASYEQY
TRBJ2-1,TRBV29-1,13,SVGTPGLAHNEQF
TRBJ2-1,TRBV6-2/TRBV6-3,10,ASSSESNEQF
TRBJ2-7,TRBV4-3,13,ASSQDTGGPYEQY
TRBJ2-7,TRBV6-2/TRBV6-3,14,ASSYRTGVPSYEQY
TRBJ1-2,TRBV3-1,10,ASKTTGGGYT
TRBJ2-7,TRBV11-2,13,ASSLVIGTDYEQY
TRBJ2-7,TRBV5-1,11,ASSRDGAYEQY
TRBJ2-3,TRBV5-1,16,ASSSSLQAGGRTDTQY
TRBJ1-2,TRBV10-3,16,AISGGSSQGETNYGYT
TRBJ2-1,TRBV29-1,12,SGQSFVPYNEQF
TRBJ2-7,TRBV27,11,ASSLSGVFEQY
TRBJ1-5,TRBV28,15,ASSLLASGDSNQPQH
TRBJ2-3,TRBV30,13,AWISKGLEADTQY
TRBJ2-1,TRBV20-1,12,SALGGTPLNEQF
TRBJ2-2,TRBV6-6,18,ASSFAGGPLYSDTGELFF
TRBJ2-7,TRBV11-2,12,ASSLSGSPYEQY
TRBJ1-1,TRBV4-1,10,ASSHHQGEAF
TRBJ1-2,TRBV11-2,13,ASSQDTGQVYGYT
TRBJ2-2,TRBV9,14,ASSARDSDRSGELF
TRBJ2-1,TRBV2,15,ASSEARAGGTYNEQF
TRBJ1-1,TRBV20-1,10,SASRGRSEAF
TRBJ2-7,TRBV5-1,12,ASSLEARLSEQY
TRBJ2-2,TRBV20-1,11,SAKQGVPGELF
TRBJ2-3,TRBV24-1,10,ATSGITDTQY
TRBJ2-5,TRBV19,12,ASRASGGQETQY
TRBJ2-5,TRBV10-3,12,AINHRGPQETQY
TRBJ2-1,TRBV2,10,ASSEVLDEQF
TRBJ2-7,TRBV29-1,11,SVGLAGAYEQY
TRBJ2-2,TRBV5-1,13,ASSQLQGAVGELF
TRBJ2-7,TRBV7-3,13,ASSIGTGKGYEQY
TRBJ2-3,TRBV29-1,13,SVRKSGVGTDTQY
TRBJ2-2,TRBV6-1,12,ASTGLPNPGELF
TRBJ2-1,TRBV20-1,14,SARDPGTGVYNEQF
TRBJ1-5,TRBV12-3/TRBV12-4,12,ASSRDRAVQPQH
TRBJ2-1,TRBV30,10,AWSVDRTEQF
TRBJ2-3,TRBV20-1,14,SARDFGRQNTDTQY
TRBJ1-1,TRBV6-2/TRBV6-3,17,ASVLLSGREDGSNTEAF
TRBJ2-7,TRBV11-1,14,ASSRPGLAGNYEQY
TRBJ2-3,TRBV12-3/TRBV12-4,12,ASSFGGVADTQY
TRBJ2-7,TRBV6-1,9,ASSGLHEQY
TRBJ2-7,TRBV14,10,ASSQSGYEQY
TRBJ1-1,TRBV5-1,14,ASSLAGGGVVTEAF
TRBJ1-6,TRBV3-1,12,ASRQGTANSPLH
TRBJ2-4,TRBV20-1,13,SARIAGLAKNIQY
TRBJ1-4,TRBV7-2,12,ASSPSVGREKLF